Here is one T cell receptor beta chain with its context. In the original workflow: From reference gene primer amplification, estimates of nucleated cell counts were derived. Assay used: immunoSEQ multiplex PCR; TCRdb lists only in-frame clones, some missing. V and J calls plus clone size are reproduced from that table; the DNA served to infer D and trimming. In the table there are approximately 290,000 clones, about 89% of which are singletons. This sample stems from a study of blood T cell repertoires in COVID-19. Study details: The study drew acute and convalescent COVID-19 samples from the United States, Italy and Spain. T cells, B-cell-depleted T cells, or PBMCs provided the cDNA or gDNA that served as material.

Trimming removed 0 bases at V and 4 bases at J, with 12 bases between. Looked up from germline, CDR1 is GTSNPN and CDR2 is SVGIG (reference sequence). The CDR3 extends over 14 amino acids. This sequence originates from a man aged 25 to 40 with acute or convalescent COVID-19. The sample comprised peripheral blood. The J gene is TRBJ1-1, the V gene TRBV30; D is uncertain. The DNA of the CDR3 is TGTGCCTGGAGTGTCTTCCGAATCGGCACTGAAGCTTTCTTT. It is translated as CAWSVFRIGTEAFF.